This section outlines one T cell receptor beta chain sequence together with its context. Antigen unknown. V was clipped by 6 bases and J by 6 bases; unmatched bases: 9. The CDR3 loop spans 14 amino acids. Germline CDR1 reads SNHLY; CDR2 reads FYNNEI. These data originate in a study of T cell repertoires in ileal Crohn's disease. Using immunoSEQ multiplex PCR, the repertoire was profiled, and TCRdb retains in-frame clones only, with some absent. Among about 8,400 clones listed, 80% were seen once. Overall study results and limits: Active smokers at surgery had more clonal expansions than non-smokers. All patients with clonality above 26.8% had endoscopic recurrence.

The chain couples TRBV2 to TRBJ2-5, with TRBD2 identical over 8 bases. This clonotype was obtained from an adult with Crohn's disease. The sample was ileal tissue. The CDR3 coding sequence is TGTGCCAGCAGCCCCGGGACTAGTCGTCAGACCCAGTACTTC. Translation: CASSPGTSRQTQYF.